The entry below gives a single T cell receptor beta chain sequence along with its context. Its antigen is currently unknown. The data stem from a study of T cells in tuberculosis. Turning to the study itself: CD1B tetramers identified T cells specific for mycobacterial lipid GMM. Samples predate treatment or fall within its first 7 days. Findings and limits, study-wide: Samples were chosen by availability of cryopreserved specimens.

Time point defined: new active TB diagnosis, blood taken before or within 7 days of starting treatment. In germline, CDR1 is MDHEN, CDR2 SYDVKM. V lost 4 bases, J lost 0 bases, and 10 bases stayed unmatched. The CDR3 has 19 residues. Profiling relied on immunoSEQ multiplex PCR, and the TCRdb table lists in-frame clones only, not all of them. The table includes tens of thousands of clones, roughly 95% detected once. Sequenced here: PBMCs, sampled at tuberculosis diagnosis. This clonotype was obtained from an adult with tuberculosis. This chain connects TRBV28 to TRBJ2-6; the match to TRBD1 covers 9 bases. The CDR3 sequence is CASSSLSGTGYSGANVLTF. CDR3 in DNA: TGTGCCAGCAGTTCCCTGTCCGGGACAGGGTACTCTGGGGCCAACGTCCTGACTTTC.